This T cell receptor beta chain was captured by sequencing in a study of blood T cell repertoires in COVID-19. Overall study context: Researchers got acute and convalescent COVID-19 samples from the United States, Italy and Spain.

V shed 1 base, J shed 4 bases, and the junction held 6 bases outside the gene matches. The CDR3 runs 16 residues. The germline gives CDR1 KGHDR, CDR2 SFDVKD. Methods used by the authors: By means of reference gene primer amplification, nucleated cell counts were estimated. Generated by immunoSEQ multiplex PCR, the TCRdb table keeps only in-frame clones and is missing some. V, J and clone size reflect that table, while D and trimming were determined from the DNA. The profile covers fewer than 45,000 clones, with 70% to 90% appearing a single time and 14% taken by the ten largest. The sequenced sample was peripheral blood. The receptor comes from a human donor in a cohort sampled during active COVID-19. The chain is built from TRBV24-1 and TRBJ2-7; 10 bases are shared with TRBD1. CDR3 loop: CATSDFGGTGVYEQYF. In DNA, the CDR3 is TGTGCCACCAGTGATTTCGGGGGGACAGGGGTATACGAGCAGTACTTC.